This TCR beta chain was identified during a study of shared clonotypes between healthy human individuals. Study as a whole: Those who served as donors were a couple of women and three men between the ages of 18 and 49. There were three CD4 naive, three CD4 memory, two CD8 naive and one CD8 memory plates per donor.

CD45RO-negative cells were positively selected for CCR7, leaving out terminally differentiated effector memory CD45RA+ cells. Donors had no recently reported acute infections or vaccinations and were HIV-negative. Repertoires were generated with immunoSEQ multiplex PCR, while TCRdb's copy carries only in-frame clones and drops some. This sample has under 2,000,000 clones, with roughly 94% found just once. V lost 0 bases and J 4 bases, leaving 13 bases between the germline ends. The length of the CDR3 is 15 residues. From germline, CDR1 is SGHRS and CDR2 YFSETQ. The sequencing input was naive CD8+ T cells sorted from blood. The rearrangement links TRBV5-1 to TRBJ1-1, with TRBD1 as a possible D gene (5 bases). The sequence was collected from a man aged 18 to 30 in good health. As DNA, the CDR3 is TGCGCCAGCAGCTTGGGTCTGGGGGTGGGCACTGAAGCTTTCTTT. This codes for CASSLGLGVGTEAFF.